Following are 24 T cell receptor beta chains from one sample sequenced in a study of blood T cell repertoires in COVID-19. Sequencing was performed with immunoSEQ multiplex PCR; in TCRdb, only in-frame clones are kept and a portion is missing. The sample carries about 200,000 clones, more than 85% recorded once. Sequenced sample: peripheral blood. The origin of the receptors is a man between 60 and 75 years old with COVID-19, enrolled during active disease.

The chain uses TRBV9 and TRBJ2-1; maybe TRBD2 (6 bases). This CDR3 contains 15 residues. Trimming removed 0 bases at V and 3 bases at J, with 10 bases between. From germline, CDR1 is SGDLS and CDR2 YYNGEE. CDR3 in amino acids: CASSVDGSIYNEQFF. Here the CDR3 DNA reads TGTGCCAGCAGCGTAGACGGGAGTATCTACAATGAGCAGTTCTTC.

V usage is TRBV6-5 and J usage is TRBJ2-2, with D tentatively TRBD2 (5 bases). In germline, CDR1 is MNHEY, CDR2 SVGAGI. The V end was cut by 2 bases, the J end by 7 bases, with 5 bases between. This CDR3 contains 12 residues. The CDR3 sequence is CASSYEGGELFF. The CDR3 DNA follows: TGTGCCAGCAGTTACGAGGGCGGGGAGCTGTTTTTT.

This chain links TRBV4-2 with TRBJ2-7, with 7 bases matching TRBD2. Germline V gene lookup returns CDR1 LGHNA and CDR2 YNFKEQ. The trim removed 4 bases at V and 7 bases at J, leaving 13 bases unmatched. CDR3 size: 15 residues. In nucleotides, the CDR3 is TGTGCCAGCAGCCCCATCACTACTAGCGCCAGGGAGCAGTACTTC. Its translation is CASSPITTSAREQYF.

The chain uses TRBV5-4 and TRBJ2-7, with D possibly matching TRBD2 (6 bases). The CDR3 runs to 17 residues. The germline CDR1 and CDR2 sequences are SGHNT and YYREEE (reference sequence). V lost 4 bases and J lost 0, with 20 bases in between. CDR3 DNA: TGTGCCAGCAGCCCACGACCCCCGGGGGAGAACTCCTACGAGCAGTACTTC. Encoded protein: CASSPRPPGENSYEQYF.

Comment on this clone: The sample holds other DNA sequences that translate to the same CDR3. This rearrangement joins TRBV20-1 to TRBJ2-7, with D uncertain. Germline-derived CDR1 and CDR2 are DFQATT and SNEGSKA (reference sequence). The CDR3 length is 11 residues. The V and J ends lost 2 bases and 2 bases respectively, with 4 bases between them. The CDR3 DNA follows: TGCAGTGCTAGACAGACCTACGAGCAGTACTTC. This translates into CSARQTYEQYF.

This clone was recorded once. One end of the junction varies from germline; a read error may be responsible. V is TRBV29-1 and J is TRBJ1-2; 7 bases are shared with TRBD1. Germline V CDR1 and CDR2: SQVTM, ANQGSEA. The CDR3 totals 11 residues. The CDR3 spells CSVGDSRGSTF. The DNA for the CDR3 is TGCAGCGTTGGGGACAGTCGTGGCTCCACCTTC.

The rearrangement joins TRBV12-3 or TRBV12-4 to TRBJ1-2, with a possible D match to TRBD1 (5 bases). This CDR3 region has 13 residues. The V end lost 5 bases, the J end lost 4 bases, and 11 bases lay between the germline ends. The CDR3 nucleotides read TGTGCCAGCAGTCCCCGACAGCTCTATGGCTACACCTTC. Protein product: CASSPRQLYGYTF.

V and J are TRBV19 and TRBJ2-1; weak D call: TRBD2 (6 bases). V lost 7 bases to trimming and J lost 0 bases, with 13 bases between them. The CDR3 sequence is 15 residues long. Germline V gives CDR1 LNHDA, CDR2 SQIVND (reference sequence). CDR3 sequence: CASIDYGSSYNEQFF. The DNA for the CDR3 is TGTGCCAGTATCGATTACGGGAGCTCCTACAATGAGCAGTTCTTC.

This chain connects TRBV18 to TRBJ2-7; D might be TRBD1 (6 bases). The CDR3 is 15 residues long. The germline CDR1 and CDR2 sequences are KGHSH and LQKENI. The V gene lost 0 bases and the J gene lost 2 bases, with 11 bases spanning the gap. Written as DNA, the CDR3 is TGTGCCAGCTCACCACCGGACAGCCTAGCCTACGAGCAGTACTTC. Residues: CASSPPDSLAYEQYF.

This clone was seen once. The CDR3, as DNA: TGCGCCAGCAGGAATACTAGCGGGGTCTCCTACGAGCAGTACTTC. It yields the protein CASRNTSGVSYEQYF. This chain uses TRBV5-1 with TRBJ2-7, with 10 bases lining up with TRBD2. Germline CDR1 SGHRS, CDR2 YFSETQ. The length of the CDR3 is 15 residues. J gave up 0 bases and V 5 bases, and 5 bases lay outside the gene matches.

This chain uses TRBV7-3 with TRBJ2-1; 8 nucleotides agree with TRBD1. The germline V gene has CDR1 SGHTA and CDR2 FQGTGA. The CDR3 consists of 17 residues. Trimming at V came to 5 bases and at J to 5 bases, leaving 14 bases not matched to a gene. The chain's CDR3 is CASSRPQVDRGNNEQFF. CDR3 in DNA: TGTGCCAGCAGCCGCCCCCAGGTCGACAGGGGTAACAATGAGCAGTTCTTC.

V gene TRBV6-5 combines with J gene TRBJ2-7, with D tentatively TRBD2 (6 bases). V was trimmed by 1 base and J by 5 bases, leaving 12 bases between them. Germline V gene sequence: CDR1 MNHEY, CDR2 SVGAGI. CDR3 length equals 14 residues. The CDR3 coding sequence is TGTGCCAGCAGTTACTGGCAGGGAGGCGACGAGCAGTACTTC. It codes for CASSYWQGGDEQYF.

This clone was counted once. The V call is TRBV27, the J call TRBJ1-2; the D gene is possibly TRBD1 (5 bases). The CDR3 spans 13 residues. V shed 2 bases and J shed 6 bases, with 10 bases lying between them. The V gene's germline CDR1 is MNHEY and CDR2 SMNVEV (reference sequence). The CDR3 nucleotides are TGTGCCAGCAGTTTAAGGGCAGGGAATGGCTACACCTTC. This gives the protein CASSLRAGNGYTF.

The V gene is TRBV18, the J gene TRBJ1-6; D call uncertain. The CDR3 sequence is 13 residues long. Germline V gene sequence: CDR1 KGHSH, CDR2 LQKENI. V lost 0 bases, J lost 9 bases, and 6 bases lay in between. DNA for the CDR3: TGTGCCAGCTCACCACCGGCCTCTTCACCCCTCCACTTT. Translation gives CASSPPASSPLHF.

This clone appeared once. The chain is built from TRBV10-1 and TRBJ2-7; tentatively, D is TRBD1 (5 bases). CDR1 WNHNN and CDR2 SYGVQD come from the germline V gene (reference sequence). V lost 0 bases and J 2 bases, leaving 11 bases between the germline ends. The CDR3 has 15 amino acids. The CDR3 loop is CASSESPGMTYEQYF. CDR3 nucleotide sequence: TGCGCCAGCAGTGAGTCTCCAGGGATGACCTACGAGCAGTACTTC.

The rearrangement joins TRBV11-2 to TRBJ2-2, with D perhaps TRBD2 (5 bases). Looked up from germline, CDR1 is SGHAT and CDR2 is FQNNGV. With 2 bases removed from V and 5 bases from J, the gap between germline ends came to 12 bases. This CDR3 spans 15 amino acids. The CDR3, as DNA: TGTGCCAGCAGCTTATACAGTGAGGGTACCGGGGAGCTGTTTTTT. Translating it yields CASSLYSEGTGELFF.

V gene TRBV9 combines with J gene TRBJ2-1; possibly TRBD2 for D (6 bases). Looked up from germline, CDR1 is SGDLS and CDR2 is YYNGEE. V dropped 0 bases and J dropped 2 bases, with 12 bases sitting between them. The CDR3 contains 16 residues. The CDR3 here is CASSVEVREPYNEQFF. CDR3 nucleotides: TGTGCCAGCAGCGTAGAGGTACGGGAGCCCTACAATGAGCAGTTCTTC.

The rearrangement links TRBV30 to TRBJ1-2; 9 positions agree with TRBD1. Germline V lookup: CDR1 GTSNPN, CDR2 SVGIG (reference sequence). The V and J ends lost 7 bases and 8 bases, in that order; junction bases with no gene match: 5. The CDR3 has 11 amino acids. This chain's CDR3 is CALDRGDGYTF. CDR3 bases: TGTGCCTTAGACAGGGGGGACGGCTACACCTTC.

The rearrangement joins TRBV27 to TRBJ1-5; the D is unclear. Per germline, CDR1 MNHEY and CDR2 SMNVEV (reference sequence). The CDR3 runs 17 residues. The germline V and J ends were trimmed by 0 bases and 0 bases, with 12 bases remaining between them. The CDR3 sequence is CASSLSGGLISNQPQHF. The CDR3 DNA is TGTGCCAGCAGTTTATCGGGTGGGCTGATTAGCAATCAGCCCCAGCATTTT.

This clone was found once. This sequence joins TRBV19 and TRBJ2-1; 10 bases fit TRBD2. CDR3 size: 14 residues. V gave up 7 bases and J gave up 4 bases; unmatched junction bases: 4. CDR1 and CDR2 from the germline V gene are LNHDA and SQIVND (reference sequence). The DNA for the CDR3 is TGTGCCAGTAACGGACTAGCGGATTACAATGAGCAGTTCTTC. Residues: CASNGLADYNEQFF.

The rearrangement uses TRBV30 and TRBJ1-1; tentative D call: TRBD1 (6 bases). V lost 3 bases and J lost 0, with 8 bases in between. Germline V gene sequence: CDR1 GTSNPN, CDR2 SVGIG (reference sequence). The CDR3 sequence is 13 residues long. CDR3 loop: CAWSPGVNTEAFF. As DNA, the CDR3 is TGTGCCTGGAGCCCAGGGGTGAACACTGAAGCTTTCTTT.

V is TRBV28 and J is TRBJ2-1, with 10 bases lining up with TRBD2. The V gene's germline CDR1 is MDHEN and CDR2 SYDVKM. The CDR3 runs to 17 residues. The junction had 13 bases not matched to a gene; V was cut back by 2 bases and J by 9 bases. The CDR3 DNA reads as TGTGCCAGCAGTTTACCCTCTAGCGGGAGATGGCTAGGTGAGCAGTTCTTC. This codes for CASSLPSSGRWLGEQFF.

CDR3 sequence reads: CASSLVAGGGYTF. CDR3 in DNA: TGTGCCAGCAGTTTGGTGGCAGGAGGCGGCTACACCTTC. The V call is TRBV28, the J call TRBJ1-2, with D hard to call. Germline-derived CDR1 and CDR2 are MDHEN and SYDVKM. The CDR3 is 13 residues long. V was trimmed by 3 bases and J by 8 bases, leaving 13 bases between them.

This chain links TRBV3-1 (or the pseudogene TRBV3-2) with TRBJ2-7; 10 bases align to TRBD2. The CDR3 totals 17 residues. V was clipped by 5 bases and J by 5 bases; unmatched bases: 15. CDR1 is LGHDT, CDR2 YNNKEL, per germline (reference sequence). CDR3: CASSLIKGTSEFHEQYF. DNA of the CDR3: TGTGCCAGCAGCTTAATTAAAGGGACTAGCGAGTTCCACGAGCAGTACTTC.